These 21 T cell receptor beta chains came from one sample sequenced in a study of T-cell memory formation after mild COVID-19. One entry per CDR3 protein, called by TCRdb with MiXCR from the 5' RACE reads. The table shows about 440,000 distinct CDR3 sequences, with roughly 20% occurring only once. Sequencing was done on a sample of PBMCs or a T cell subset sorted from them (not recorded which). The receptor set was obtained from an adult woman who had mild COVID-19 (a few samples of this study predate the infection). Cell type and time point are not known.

CDR3 DNA sequence: TGTGCCAGCAGCTTGCTGAACAGGGCTCCTAGCACAGATACGCAGTATTTT. It yields the protein CASSLLNRAPSTDTQYF. V and J are TRBV12-3 or TRBV12-4 and TRBJ2-3, with a tentative D call TRBD1 (6 bases). V was pared by 6 bases and J by 0 bases, with 19 bases between. This CDR3 region has 17 residues.

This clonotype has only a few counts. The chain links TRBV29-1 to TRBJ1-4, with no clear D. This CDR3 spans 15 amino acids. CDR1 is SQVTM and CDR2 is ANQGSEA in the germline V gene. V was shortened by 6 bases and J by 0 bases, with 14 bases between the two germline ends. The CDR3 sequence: CSVETWSTTNEKLFF. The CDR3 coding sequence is TGCAGCGTGGAAACTTGGAGTACAACTAATGAAAAACTGTTTTTT.

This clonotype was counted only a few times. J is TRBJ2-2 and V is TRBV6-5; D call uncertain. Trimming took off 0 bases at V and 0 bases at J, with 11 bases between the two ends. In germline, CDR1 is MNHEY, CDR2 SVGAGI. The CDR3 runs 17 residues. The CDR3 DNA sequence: TGTGCCAGCAGTTACTCTCCAGCGATAGCGAACACCGGGGAGCTGTTTTTT. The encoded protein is CASSYSPAIANTGELFF.

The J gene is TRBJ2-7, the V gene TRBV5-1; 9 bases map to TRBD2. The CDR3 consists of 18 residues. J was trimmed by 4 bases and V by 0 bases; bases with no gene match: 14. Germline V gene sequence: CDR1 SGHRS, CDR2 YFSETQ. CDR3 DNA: TGCGCCAGCAGCTTGGCCTATGATAGCGGGAGAAGGGAGTACGAGCAGTACTTC. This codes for CASSLAYDSGRREYEQYF. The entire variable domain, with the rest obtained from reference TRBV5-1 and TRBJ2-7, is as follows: KAGVTQTPRYLIKTRGQQVTLSCSPISGHRSVSWYQQTPGQGLQFLFEYFSETQRNKGNFPGRFSGRQFSNSRSEMNVSTLELGDSALYLCASSLAYDSGRREYEQYFGPGTRLTVT.

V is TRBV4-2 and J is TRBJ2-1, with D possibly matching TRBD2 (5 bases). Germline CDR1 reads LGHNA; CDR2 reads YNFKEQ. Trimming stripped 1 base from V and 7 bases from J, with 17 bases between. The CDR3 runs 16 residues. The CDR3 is CASSQGDGGGVNEQFF. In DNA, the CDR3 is TGTGCCAGCAGCCAAGGGGATGGAGGCGGTGTGAATGAGCAGTTCTTC.

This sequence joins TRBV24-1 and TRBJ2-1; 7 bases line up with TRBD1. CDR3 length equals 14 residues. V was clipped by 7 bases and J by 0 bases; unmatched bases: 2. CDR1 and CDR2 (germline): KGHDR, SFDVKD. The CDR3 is CATRQGSSYNEQFF. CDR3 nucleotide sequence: TGTGCCACCAGACAGGGGAGCTCCTACAATGAGCAGTTCTTC.

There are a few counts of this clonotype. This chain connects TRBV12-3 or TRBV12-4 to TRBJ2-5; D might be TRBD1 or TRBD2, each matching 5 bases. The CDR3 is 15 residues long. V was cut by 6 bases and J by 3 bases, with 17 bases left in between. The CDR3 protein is CASRMTWGSEETQYF. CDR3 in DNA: TGTGCCAGCAGAATGACCTGGGGGTCCGAAGAGACCCAGTACTTC.

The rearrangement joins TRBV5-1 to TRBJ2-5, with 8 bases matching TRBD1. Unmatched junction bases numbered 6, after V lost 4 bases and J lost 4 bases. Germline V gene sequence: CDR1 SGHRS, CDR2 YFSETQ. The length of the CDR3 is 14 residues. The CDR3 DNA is TGCGCCAGCAGCCCCCAACAGGGGGTAGAGACCCAGTACTTC. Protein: CASSPQQGVETQYF.

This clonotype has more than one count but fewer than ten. The DNA for the CDR3 is TGTGCCAGCAGCCGCGGGGGGGCGGGGCAGTACTTC. This gives the protein CASSRGGAGQYF. The V call is TRBV5-4, the J call TRBJ2-7; 9 bases match TRBD2. Germline CDR1 is SGHNT and CDR2 is YYREEE (reference sequence). The CDR3 length is 12 residues. After removal of 4 bases from V and 9 bases from J, the junction contained 5 bases not matched to a gene.

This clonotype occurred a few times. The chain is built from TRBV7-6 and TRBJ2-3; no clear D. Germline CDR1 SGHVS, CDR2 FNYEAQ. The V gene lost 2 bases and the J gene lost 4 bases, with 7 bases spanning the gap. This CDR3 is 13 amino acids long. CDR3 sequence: CASSLTPSDTQYF. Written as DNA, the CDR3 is TGTGCCAGCAGCTTAACCCCCTCAGATACGCAGTATTTT.

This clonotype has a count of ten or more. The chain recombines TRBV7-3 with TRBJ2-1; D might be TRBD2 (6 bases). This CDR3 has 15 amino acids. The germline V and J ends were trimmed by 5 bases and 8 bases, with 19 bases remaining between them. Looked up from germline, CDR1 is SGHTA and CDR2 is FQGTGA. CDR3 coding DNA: TGTGCCAGCAGCATAAACGGGGGATTTAGCTATGAGCAGTTCTTC. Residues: CASSINGGFSYEQFF.

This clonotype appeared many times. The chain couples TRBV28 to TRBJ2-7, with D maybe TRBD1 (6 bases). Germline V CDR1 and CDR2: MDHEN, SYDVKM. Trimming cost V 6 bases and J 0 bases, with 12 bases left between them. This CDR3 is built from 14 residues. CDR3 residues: CASRRTGSSYEQYF. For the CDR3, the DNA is TGTGCCAGCAGGCGTACAGGGAGCTCCTACGAGCAGTACTTC.

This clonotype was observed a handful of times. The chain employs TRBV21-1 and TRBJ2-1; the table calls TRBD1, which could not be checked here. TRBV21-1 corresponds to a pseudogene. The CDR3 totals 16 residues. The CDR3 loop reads CASSNNRGEVYNEQFF. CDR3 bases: TGTGCCAGCAGCAACAACAGGGGCGAAGTGTACAATGAGCAGTTCTTC.

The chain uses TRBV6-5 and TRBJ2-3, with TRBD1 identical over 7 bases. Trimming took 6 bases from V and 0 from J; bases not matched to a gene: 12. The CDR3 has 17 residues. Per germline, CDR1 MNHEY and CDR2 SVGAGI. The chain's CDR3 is CASRRNRGASSTDTQYF. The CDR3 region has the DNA TGTGCCAGCAGGCGAAACAGGGGAGCTTCTAGCACAGATACGCAGTATTTT.

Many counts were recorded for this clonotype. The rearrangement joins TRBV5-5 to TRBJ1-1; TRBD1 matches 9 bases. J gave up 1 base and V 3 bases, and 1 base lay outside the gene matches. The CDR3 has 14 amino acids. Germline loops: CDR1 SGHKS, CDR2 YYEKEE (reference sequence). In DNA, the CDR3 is TGTGCCAGCAGCTGGGGACAGGGGAACACTGAAGCTTTCTTT. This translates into CASSWGQGNTEAFF.

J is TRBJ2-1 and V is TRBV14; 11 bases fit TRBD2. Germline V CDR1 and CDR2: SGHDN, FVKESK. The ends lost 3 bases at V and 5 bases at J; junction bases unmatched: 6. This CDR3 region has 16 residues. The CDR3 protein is CASSHPGTSGDNEQFF. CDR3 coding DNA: TGTGCCAGCAGCCACCCCGGGACTAGCGGAGACAATGAGCAGTTCTTC.

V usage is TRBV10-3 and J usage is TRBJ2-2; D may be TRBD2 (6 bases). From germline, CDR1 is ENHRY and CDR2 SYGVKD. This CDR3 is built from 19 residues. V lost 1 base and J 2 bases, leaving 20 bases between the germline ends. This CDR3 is CAISEYTGTQEKNTGELFF. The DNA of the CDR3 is TGTGCCATCAGTGAGTATACCGGGACTCAGGAGAAAAACACCGGGGAGCTGTTTTTT.

The CDR3 sequence is CASSSREGGEQYF. The CDR3 nucleotides read TGTGCCAGCAGCTCCCGGGAGGGAGGTGAGCAGTACTTC. The gene calls are TRBV7-8 and TRBJ2-7; 8 bases agree with TRBD2. The CDR3 covers 13 residues. After removal of 4 bases from V and 7 bases from J, the junction contained 6 bases not matched to a gene. The germline V gene encodes CDR1 SGHVS and CDR2 FQNEAQ.

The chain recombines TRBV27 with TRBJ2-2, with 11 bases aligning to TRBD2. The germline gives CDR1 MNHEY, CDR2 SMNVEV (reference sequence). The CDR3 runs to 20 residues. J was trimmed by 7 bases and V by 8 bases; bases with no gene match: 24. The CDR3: CASARGALWGLADVGGELFF. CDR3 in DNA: TGTGCCAGCGCCCGGGGGGCATTGTGGGGACTAGCGGATGTCGGCGGGGAGCTGTTTTTT.

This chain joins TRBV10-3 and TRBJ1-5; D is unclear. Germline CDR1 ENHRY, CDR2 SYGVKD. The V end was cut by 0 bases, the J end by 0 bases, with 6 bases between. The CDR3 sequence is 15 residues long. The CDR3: CAISESTVSNQPQHF. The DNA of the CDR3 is TGTGCCATCAGTGAGTCCACAGTTAGCAATCAGCCCCAGCATTTT.

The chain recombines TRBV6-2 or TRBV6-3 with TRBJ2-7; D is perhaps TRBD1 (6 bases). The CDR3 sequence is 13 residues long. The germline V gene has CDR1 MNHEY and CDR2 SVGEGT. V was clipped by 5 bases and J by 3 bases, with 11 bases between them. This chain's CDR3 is CASSGTLNYEQYF. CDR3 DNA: TGTGCCAGCAGTGGGACACTTAACTACGAGCAGTACTTC.